This TCR beta chain was sequenced in a study of response to subunit inactivated influenza vaccine. The study, taken as a whole, reports: The authors offered the suggestion that each seasonal influenza vaccination recruits few new T cells.

TCRdb recomputed calls from the RT-PCR reads with MiXCR, one row per CDR3 protein. Of under 850,000 distinct CDR3 sequences in the sample, 18% were seen once. Regarding this clonotype: Its antigen is unidentified.

CDR3 length equals 14 residues. V gave up 0 bases and J gave up 6 bases, with 11 bases separating them. The germline gives CDR1 DFQATT, CDR2 SNEGSKA (reference sequence). The material was PBMCs from blood, obtained roughly 5 days after vaccination. The chain combines TRBV20-1 with TRBJ2-2, with D maybe TRBD2 (5 bases). The sequence came from a man aged 45 to 65 who received an inactivated influenza vaccine. The CDR3 sequence is CSARDVLEAGELFF. As DNA, the CDR3 is TGCAGTGCTAGAGATGTCCTGGAGGCCGGGGAGCTGTTTTTT.